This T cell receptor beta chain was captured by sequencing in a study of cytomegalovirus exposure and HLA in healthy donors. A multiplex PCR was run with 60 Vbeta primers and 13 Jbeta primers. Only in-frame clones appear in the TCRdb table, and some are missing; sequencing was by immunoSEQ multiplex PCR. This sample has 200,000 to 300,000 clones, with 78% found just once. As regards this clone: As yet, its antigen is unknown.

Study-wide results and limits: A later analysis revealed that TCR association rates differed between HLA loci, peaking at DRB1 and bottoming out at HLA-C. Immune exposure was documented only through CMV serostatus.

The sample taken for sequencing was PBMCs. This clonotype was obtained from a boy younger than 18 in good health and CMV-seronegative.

CDR3 bases: TGTGCCAGCAGGCTAATGCAGGGACTTTCGGGCGAGCAGTACTTC. Amino acids: CASRLMQGLSGEQYF. The J gene is TRBJ2-7, the V gene TRBV11-3, with D possibly TRBD2 on 6 matching bases. The CDR3 consists of 15 residues. Trimming cost V 6 bases and J 6 bases, with 21 bases left between them. Per germline, CDR1 SGHNT and CDR2 YENEEA.